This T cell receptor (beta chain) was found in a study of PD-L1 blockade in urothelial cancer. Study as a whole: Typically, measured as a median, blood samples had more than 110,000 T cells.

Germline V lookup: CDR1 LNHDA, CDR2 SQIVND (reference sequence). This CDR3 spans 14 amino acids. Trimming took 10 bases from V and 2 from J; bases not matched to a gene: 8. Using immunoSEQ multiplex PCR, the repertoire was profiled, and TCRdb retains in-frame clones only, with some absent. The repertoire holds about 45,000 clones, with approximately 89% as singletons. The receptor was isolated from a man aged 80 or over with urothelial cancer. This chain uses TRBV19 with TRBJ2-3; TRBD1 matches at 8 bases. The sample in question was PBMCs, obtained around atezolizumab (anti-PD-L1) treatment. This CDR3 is CATRDRTYTDTQYF. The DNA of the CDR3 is TGTGCCACCAGGGACAGGACCTACACAGATACGCAGTATTTT.